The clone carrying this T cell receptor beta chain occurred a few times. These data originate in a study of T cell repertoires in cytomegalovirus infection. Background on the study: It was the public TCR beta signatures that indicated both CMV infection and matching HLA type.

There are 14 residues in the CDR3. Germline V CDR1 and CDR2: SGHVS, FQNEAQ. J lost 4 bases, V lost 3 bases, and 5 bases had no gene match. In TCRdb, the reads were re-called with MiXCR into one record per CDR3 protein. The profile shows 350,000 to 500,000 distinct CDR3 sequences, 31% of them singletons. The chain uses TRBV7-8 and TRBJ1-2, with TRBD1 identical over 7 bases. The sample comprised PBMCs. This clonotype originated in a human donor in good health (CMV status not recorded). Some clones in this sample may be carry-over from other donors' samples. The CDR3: CASSFDRALYGYTF. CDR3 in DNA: TGTGCCAGCAGCTTCGACAGGGCCCTCTATGGCTACACCTTC.